Listed below are T cell receptor beta chains from one sample, sequenced in a study of blood T cell repertoires in COVID-19. TCRdb's copy holds only in-frame clones and misses some; the assay was immunoSEQ multiplex PCR. The repertoire holds 55,000 to 80,000 clones, with around four fifths as singletons. Sequencing was done on a sample of peripheral blood. All receptors come from a man aged 50 to 60 with active COVID-19. CDR3s include the opening cysteine and the closing phenylalanine or tryptophan. The D gene is left open where the match is weak. Some rows have no size entry. The others give once, few or many, or a class for an expanded clone.

v_gene,d_gene,abundance,j_gene,CDR3nt,CDR3aa
TRBV6-5,TRBD1,few,TRBJ2-7,TGTGCCACTACCGGACAGGGTAGAAACGAGCAGTACTTC,CATTGQGRNEQYF
TRBV5-6,TRBD1,-,TRBJ1-4,TGTGCCAGCAGCCCGCGGACAGGGCAAGGAGAAAAACTGTTTTTT,CASSPRTGQGEKLFF
TRBV15,-,-,TRBJ2-5,TGTGCCACCAGCAGATTCAGGGTGCAGGAGACCCAGTACTTC,CATSRFRVQETQYF
TRBV11-2,-,-,TRBJ1-5,TGTGCCAGCAGCAAAACTACAGGGCTCAATCAGCCCCAGCATTTT,CASSKTTGLNQPQHF
TRBV7-2,TRBD2,-,TRBJ2-5,TGTGCCAGCAGCAAGCAGCGGGGATCGGCAGGGGAGACCCAGTACTTC,CASSKQRGSAGETQYF
TRBV6-5,TRBD2,few,TRBJ2-1,TGTGCCAGCCGACTAGCGGGAGCCGATGAGCAGTTCTTC,CASRLAGADEQFF
TRBV24-1,-,-,TRBJ1-2,TGTGCCACCAGTGATTCCACGGGGCAGGGGTACTATGGCTACACCTTC,CATSDSTGQGYYGYTF
TRBV7-9,-,-,TRBJ2-2,TGTGCCAGCAGCCTTCAAGCCAGCGGGTCCGACACCGGGGAGCTGTTTTTT,CASSLQASGSDTGELFF
TRBV29-1,TRBD1,-,TRBJ1-1,TGCAGCGTTGCGGACAGGGTGAACACTGAAGCTTTCTTT,CSVADRVNTEAFF
TRBV28,TRBD1,-,TRBJ2-1,TGTGCCAGCAGCTTCAACAGGGGCAATGAGCAGTTCTTC,CASSFNRGNEQFF
TRBV18,TRBD1,-,TRBJ1-3,TGTGCCAGCTCACCAGACAGGGCAAACACCATATATTTT,CASSPDRANTIYF